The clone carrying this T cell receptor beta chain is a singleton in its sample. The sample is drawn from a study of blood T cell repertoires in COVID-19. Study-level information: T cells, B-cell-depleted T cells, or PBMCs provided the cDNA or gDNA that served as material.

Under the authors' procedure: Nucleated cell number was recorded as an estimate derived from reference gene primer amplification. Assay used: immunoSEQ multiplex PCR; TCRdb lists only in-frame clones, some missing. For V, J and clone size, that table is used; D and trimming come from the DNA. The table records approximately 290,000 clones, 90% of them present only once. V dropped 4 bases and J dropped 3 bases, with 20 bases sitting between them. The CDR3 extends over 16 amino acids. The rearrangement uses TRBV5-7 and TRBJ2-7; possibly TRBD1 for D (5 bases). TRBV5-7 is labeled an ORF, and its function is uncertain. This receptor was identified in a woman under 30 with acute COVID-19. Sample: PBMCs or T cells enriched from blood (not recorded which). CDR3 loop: CASSTLLPDSNYEQYF. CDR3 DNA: TGTGCCAGCAGCACTTTATTACCTGACAGTAACTACGAGCAGTACTTC.